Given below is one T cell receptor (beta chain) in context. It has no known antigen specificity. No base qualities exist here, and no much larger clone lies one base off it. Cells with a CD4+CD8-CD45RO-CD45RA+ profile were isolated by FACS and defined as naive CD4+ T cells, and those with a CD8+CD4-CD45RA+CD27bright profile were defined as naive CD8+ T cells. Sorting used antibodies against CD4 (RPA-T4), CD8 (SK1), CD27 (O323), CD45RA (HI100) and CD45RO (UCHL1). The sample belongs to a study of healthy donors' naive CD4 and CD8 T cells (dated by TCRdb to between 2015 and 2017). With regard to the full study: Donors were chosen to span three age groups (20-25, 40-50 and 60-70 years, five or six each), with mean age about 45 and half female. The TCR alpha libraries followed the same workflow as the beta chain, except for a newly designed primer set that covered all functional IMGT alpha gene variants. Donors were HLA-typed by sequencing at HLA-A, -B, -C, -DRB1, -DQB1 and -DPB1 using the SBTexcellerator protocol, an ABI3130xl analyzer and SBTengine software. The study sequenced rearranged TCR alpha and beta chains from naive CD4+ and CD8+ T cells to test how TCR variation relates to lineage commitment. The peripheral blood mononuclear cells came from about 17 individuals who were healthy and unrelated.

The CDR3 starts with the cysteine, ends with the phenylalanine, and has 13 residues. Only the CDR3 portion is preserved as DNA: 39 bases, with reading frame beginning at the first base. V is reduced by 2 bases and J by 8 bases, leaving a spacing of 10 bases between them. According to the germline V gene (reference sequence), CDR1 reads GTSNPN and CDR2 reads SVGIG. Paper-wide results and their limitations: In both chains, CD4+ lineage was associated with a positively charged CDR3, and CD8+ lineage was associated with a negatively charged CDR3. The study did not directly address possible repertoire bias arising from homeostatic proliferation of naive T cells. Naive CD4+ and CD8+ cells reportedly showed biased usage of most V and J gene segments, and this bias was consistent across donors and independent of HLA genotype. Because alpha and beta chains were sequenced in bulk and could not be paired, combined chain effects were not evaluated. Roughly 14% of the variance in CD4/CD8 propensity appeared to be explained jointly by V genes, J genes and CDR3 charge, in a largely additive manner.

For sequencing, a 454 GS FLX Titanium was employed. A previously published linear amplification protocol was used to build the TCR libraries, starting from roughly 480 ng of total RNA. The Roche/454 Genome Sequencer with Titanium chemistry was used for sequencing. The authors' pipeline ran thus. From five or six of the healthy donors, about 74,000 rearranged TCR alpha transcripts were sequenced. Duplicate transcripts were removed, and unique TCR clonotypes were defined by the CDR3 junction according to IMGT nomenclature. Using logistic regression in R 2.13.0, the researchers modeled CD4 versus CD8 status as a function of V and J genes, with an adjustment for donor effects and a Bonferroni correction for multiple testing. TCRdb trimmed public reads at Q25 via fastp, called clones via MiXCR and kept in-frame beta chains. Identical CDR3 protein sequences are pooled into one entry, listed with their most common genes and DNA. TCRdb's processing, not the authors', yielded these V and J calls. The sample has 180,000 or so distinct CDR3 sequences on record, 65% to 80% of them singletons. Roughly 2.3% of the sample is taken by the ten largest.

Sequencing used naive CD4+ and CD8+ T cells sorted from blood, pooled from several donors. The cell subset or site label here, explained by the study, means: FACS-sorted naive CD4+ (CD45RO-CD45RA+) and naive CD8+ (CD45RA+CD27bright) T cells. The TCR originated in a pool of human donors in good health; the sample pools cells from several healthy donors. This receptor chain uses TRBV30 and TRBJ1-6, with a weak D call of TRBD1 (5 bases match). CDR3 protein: CAWSLSQDSPLHF. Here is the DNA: TGTGCCTGGAGTCTTTCACAGGATTCACCCCTCCACTTT.